This TCR beta chain came from a study of Graves' ophthalmopathy and Graves' hyperthyroidism (dated by TCRdb to the late 2010s). About the study as a whole: Peripheral blood was collected at initial diagnosis, before any treatment. To explore V-J signatures distinguishing ophthalmopathy from hyperthyroidism, a discovery set of under 110 patients (fewer than 45 ophthalmopathy, 55 to 60 stable hyperthyroidism) was enrolled. To tell Graves' ophthalmopathy apart from Graves' hyperthyroidism, and to predict which patients would progress to ophthalmopathy, the study relied on TCR beta repertoire signatures. For independent validation, a separate cohort was made up of 18 hyperthyroidism patients plus 17 patients who later progressed from hyperthyroidism to ophthalmopathy. In total, some 140 blood samples were TCR-sequenced: under 45 ophthalmopathy, over 70 hyperthyroidism and roughly 17 hyperthyroidism-to-ophthalmopathy patients. After sampling, hyperthyroidism patients received methimazole starting at 30 mg daily, and ophthalmopathy patients received high-dose intravenous methylprednisolone. In more than 5 hyperthyroidism patients, the T-cell repertoire of thyroid tissue was compared with the T-cell repertoire of blood. General conclusions and limits of the study: Ophthalmopathy was separated from stable hyperthyroidism by the 13-signature model with about 88% sensitivity and roughly 83% specificity in cross-validation and with 80%/75% in the test set. In validation, the model predicted ophthalmopathy progression with nearly 71% sensitivity and about 73% specificity; eleven to twelve predicted patients were CT-confirmed with GO in a median of about 7.1 months. Sample size was not statistically predetermined, and group allocation was not concealed from the investigators. Most expanded thyroid clonotypes with frequency above 0.001 were also detected in blood, suggesting blood repertoires may reflect the thyroid immune response.

Patients with ophthalmopathy had moderately to severely active disease, with a Clinical Activity Score of 3 or more, a NOSPECS grade of 4 or more, and a disease duration of less than 3 months. Patients with other autoimmune diseases, uncontrolled infections, pregnancy or lactation were excluded. Diagnosis relied on clinical symptoms, serum thyroxine, TRAb, thyroid ultrasound and orbital computed tomography. PBMCs were isolated from 10 ml of fresh peripheral blood by Ficoll-Paque density gradient centrifugation. Total RNA was extracted using Trizol reagent, and RNA quality was checked on an Agilent 2100 Bioanalyzer. For repertoire sequencing, TCR beta CDR3 regions were amplified from RNA transcripts. The first round was an RT-PCR using HTBI primers with the Qiagen OneStep RT-PCR kit, and this first round was followed by a second-round multiplex PCR, then size selection and purification. The libraries underwent paired-end sequencing with 100 bp reads on an Illumina HiSeq2000. Turning to the authors' computational methods: Reads were processed with SOAPnuke, discarding reads with adapters, uncalled bases, mean Phred below 15, or no exact constant-primer or identifier match. COPE v1.2.5 was used to merge the high-quality paired reads. Unique nucleotide sequences were defined as clonotypes and aligned to IMGT TRB V, D and J references using MiTCR v1.1. Analysis was restricted to V-J combinations with a frequency above 0.0001, which covered about 99% of repertoires. For each V-J combination, a TCR clonal expansion and chaos score was defined as F50 clonal expansion divided by the chaos observed in the TCRdist matrix. Welch's t-statistics and random forest were used to narrow the features down to about twelve V-J combinations, which were then fed into a naive Bayes classifier. The similarity between thyroid and blood repertoires was quantified using the Morisita-Horn index. The public reads were quality trimmed at Q25 with fastp and then assembled into clones with MiXCR by TCRdb, keeping productive beta chains. Each CDR3 protein gets just one entry, which takes the most common genes and DNA from the rows behind it. TCRdb's processing, not the authors' own work, is the source of the V and J calls. This sample holds around 600,000 distinct CDR3 sequences; about 41% were observed only once. Over 2.5% of the sample is held by the ten biggest clonotypes.

On this clonotype: Its specific antigen is unknown. No base qualities exist here, and no much larger clone lies one base off it.

From cysteine to phenylalanine, the CDR3 is 14 amino acids long. Here the CDR3 DNA is all that survives: 42 bases in frame from base 1. Between the V and J ends, shortened by 0 bases and 3 bases respectively, the junction contains 12 bases. For CDR1 and CDR2, the germline V gene (reference sequence) lists DFQATT and SNEGSKA. The receptor comes from an adult man with Graves' ophthalmopathy. The chain is encoded by TRBV20-1 joined to TRBJ2-7, with a tentative D gene TRBD2 over 6 matching bases. Sequencing was carried out using peripheral blood. The CDR3 amino acid sequence is: CSAREGTQIYEQYF. The DNA is TGCAGTGCTAGAGAGGGGACTCAGATCTACGAGCAGTACTTC.